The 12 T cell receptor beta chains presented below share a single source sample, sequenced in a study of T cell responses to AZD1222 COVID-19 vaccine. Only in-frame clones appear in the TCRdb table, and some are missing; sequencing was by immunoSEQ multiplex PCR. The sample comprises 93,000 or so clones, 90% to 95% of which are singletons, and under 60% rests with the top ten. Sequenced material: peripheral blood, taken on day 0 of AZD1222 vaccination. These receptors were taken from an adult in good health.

DNA for the CDR3: TGTGCCAGCAGCTTAGGTCAAGAGCAGTACTTC. Its protein is CASSLGQEQYF. V gene TRBV7-3 combines with J gene TRBJ2-7; D unclear. From germline, CDR1 is SGHTA and CDR2 FQGTGA. The CDR3 runs to 11 residues. Trimming pared 2 bases from V and 7 bases from J, leaving 6 bases between.

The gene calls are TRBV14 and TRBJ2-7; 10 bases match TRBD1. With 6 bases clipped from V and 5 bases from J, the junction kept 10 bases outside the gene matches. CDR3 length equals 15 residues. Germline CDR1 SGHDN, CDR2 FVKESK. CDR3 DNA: TGTGCCAGCAGTCGACTCGGGGACAGGGGAAACGAGCAGTACTTC. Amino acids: CASSRLGDRGNEQYF.

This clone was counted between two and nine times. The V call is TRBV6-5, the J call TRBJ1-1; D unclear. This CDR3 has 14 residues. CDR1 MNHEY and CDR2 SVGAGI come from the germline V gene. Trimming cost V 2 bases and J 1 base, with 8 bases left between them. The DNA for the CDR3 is TGTGCCAGCAGTTACCGGCCCAGGAACACTGAAGCTTTCTTT. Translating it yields CASSYRPRNTEAFF.

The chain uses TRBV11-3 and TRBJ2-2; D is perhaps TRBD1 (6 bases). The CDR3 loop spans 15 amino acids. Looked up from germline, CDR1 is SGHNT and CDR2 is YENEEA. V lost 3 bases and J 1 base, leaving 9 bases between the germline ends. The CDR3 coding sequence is TGTGCCAGCAGCTTCTCGGGACAGAACACCGGGGAGCTGTTTTTT. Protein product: CASSFSGQNTGELFF.

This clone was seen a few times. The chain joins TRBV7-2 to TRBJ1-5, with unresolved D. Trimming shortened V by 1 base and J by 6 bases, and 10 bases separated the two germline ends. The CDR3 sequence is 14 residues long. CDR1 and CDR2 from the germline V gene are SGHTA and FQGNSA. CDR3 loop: CASSLVKGGQPQHF. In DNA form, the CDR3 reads TGTGCCAGCAGCTTAGTAAAGGGCGGTCAGCCCCAGCATTTT.

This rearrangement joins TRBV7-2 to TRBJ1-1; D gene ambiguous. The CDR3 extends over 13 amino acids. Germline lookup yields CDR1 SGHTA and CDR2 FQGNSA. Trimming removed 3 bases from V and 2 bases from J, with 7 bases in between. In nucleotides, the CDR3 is TGTGCCAGCAGCTTGGGGTACAACACTGAAGCTTTCTTT. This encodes CASSLGYNTEAFF.

The CDR3 region is CASSLEEGYGNTIYF. CDR3 sequence (DNA): TGTGCCAGCAGCTTAGAGGAGGGGTACGGAAACACCATATATTTT. The chain uses TRBV7-9 and TRBJ1-3, with a tentative D call TRBD1 (5 bases). Germline CDR1 and CDR2: SEHNR and FQNEAQ (reference sequence). CDR3 length: 15 residues. V shed 1 base and J shed 4 bases, with 11 bases lying between them.

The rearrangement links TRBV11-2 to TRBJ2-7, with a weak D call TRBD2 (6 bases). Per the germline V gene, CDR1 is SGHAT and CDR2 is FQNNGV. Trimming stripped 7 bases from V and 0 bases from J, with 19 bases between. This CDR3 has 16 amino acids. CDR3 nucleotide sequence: TGTGCCAGCATGGTCTCGCGGGGCGGGACCTCCTACGAGCAGTACTTC. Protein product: CASMVSRGGTSYEQYF.

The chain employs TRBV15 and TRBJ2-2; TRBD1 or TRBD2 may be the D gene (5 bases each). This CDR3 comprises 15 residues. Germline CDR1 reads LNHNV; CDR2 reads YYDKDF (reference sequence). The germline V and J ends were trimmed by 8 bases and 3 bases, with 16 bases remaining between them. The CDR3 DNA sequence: TGTGCCACCGCCGAGGGCAGGGTCGACACCGGGGAGCTGTTTTTT. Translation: CATAEGRVDTGELFF.

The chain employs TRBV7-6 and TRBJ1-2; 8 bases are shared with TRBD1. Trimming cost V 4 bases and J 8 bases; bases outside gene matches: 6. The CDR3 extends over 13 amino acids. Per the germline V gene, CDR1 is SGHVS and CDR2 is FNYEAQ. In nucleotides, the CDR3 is TGTGCCAGCAGCTCCCAGGGGGCGCAAGGCTACACCTTC. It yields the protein CASSSQGAQGYTF.

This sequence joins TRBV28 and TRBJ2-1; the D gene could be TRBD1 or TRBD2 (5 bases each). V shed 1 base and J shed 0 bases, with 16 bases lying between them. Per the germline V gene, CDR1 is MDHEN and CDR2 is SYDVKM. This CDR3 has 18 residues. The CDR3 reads CASSLFPKLGVSYNEQFF. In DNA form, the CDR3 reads TGTGCCAGCAGTTTATTCCCCAAACTAGGGGTCTCCTACAATGAGCAGTTCTTC. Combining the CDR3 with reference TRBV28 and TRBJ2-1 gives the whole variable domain DVKVTQSSRYLVKRTGEKVFLECVQDMDHENMFWYRQDPGLGLRLIYFSYDVKMKEKGDIPEGYSVSREKKERFSLILESASTNQTSMYLCASSLFPKLGVSYNEQFFGPGTRLTVL.

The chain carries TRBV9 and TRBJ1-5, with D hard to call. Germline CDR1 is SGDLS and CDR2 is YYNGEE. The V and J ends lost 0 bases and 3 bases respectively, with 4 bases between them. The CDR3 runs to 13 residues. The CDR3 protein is CASSVGANQPQHF. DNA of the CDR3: TGTGCCAGCAGCGTAGGGGCCAATCAGCCCCAGCATTTT.